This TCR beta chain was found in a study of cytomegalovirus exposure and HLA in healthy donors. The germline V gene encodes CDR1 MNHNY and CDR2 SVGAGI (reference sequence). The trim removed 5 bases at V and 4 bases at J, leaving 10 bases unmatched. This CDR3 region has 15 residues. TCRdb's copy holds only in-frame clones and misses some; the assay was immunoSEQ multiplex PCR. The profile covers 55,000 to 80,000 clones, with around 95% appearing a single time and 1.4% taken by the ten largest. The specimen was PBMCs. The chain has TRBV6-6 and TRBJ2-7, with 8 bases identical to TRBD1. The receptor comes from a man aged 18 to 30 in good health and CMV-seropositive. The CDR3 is CASSMGQAPGYEQYF. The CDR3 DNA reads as TGTGCCAGCAGTATGGGACAGGCCCCTGGGTACGAGCAGTACTTC.